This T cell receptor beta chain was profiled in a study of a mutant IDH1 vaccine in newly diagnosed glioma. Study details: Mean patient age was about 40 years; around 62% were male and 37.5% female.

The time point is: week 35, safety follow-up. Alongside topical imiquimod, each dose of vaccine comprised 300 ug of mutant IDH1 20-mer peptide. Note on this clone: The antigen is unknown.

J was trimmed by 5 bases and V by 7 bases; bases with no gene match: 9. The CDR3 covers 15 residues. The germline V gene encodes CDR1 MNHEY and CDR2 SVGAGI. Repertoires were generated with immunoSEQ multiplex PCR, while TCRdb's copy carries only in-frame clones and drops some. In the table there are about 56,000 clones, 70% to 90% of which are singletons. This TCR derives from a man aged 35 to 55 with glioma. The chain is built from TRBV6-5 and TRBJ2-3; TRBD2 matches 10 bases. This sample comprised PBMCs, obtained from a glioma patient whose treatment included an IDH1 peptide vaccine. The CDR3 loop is CASTSVLAGLDTQYF. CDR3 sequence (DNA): TGTGCCAGCACCTCAGTACTAGCGGGACTAGATACGCAGTATTTT.